This T cell receptor (beta chain) comes out of a study of CD8+CD57+ T cells in acquired aplastic anemia. On this clonotype itself: Its cognate antigen is unknown.

All patients picked for sequencing had shown, by flow cytometry, an expansion of CD8+CD57+ cells. The template used for profiling TCR beta VDJ and CDR3 was genomic DNA. TCRdb re-called the reads with MiXCR, one entry per CDR3 protein. The profile shows more than 150,000 distinct CDR3 sequences, less than 50% of them singletons. Findings and limits, study-wide: Researchers report that twenty-nine CD8+ CDR3 sequences appeared in both patients and controls. Between the patient and control groups, CD8+ Simpson's diversity did not differ significantly.

The J segment lost 5 bases and the V segment lost 4 bases, leaving 8 bases of the junction unmatched. The CDR3 contains 17 residues. Germline V gene data show CDR1 as KGHDR and CDR2 as SFDVKD. The rearrangement uses TRBV24-1 and TRBJ2-7; 15 bases align to TRBD2. The sequence was obtained from a human donor with aplastic anemia. Sequencing input: sorted CD4+, CD8+, or CD8+CD57+ T cells (not recorded which) from PBMCs. CDR3 in DNA: TGTGCCACCAGTGACCCTGGGACTAGCGGGGGGTACCACGAGCAGTACTTC. This sequence encodes CATSDPGTSGGYHEQYF.